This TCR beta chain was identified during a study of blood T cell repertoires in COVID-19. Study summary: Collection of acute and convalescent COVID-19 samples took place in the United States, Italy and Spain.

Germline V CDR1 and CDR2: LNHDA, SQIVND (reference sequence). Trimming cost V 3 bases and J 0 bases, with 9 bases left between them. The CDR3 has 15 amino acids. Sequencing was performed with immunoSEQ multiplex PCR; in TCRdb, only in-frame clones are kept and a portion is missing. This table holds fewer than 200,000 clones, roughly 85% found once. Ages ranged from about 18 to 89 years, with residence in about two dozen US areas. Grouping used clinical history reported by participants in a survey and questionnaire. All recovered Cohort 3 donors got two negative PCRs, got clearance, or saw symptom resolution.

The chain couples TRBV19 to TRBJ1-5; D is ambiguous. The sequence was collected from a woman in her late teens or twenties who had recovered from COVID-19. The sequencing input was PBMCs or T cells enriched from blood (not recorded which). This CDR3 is CASSIGSGSNQPQHF. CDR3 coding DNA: TGTGCCAGTAGTATTGGATCAGGTAGCAATCAGCCCCAGCATTTT.